This T cell receptor beta chain was identified in a study of OX40 agonist ivuxolimab in advanced cancers. Using immunoSEQ multiplex PCR, the repertoire was profiled, and TCRdb retains in-frame clones only, with some absent. The table lists about 43,000 clones, approximately 90% of them singletons. Germline lookup yields CDR1 MDHEN and CDR2 SYDVKM. Trimming cost V 6 bases and J 1 base; bases outside gene matches: 3. There are 15 residues in the CDR3. The TCR originated in an adult with an advanced solid tumor such as melanoma, head and neck, liver or kidney cancer. The sequences come from CD4+ or CD8+ T cells sorted from blood, collected in a trial of the OX40 agonist ivuxolimab. V gene TRBV28 combines with J gene TRBJ2-3; the match to TRBD2 covers 11 bases. CDR3 coding DNA: TGTGCCAGCAGCTGGGGACTAGCGGGCACAGATACGCAGTATTTT. Protein sequence: CASSWGLAGTDTQYF.